A selection of T cell receptor beta chains follows, all from one sample in a study of molecular identifiers for immune sequencing clone quantification. TCRdb fed the PCR reads into MiXCR, producing one record per CDR3 protein. Of about half a million distinct CDR3 sequences listed, around 23% were seen once; the top ten hold 0.76%. The sample taken for sequencing was naive CD8+ T cells from blood, with Jurkat cell RNA spiked in. Receptors originate from a human donor in good health. Some libraries in this study had Jurkat cell RNA spiked in. CDR3s leave out the opening cysteine and the closing phenylalanine or tryptophan.

j_call,v_call,cdr3_aa
TRBJ2-5,TRBV28,ASRKQGARETQY
TRBJ2-7,TRBV5-1,ASSVVGQGAVEQY
TRBJ1-4,TRBV19,ASSILGQANEKLF
TRBJ1-5,TRBV4-3,ASSQDAQGVSNQPQH
TRBJ1-1,TRBV5-1,ASSLGALTNTEAF
TRBJ1-1,TRBV7-8,ASSSRSWGNTEAF
TRBJ2-1,TRBV7-8,ASVLAGGFSYNEQF
TRBJ1-4,TRBV20-1,SASAGTGDEKLF
TRBJ1-4,TRBV5-1,ASSSGTGDEKLF
TRBJ2-2,TRBV30,AWREKASGAPGELF
TRBJ1-1,TRBV2,ASSYDTERMNTEAF
TRBJ2-3,TRBV6-2/TRBV6-3,ASSPPGGDDTDTQY
TRBJ1-5,TRBV12-3/TRBV12-4,ASSRTGGQSQH
TRBJ2-7,TRBV27,ASMEYRGALEQY
TRBJ2-1,TRBV20-1,SARDPSGPSYNEQF
TRBJ1-1,TRBV9,ASSAHPTIEAF
TRBJ2-7,TRBV24-1,ATSGTGGYEQY
TRBJ2-1,TRBV6-2/TRBV6-3,ASSIWDSSNNEQF
TRBJ2-2,TRBV12-3/TRBV12-4,ASSFNVPGELF
TRBJ2-7,TRBV30,AWSESLGTVPTYEQY
TRBJ2-1,TRBV5-1,ASSSDSNNEQF
TRBJ1-5,TRBV12-3/TRBV12-4,ASSTTGTQPQH
TRBJ1-6,TRBV4-1,ARRRGVGVNSPLH
TRBJ1-1,TRBV7-9,ASSSITEAF
TRBJ1-1,TRBV7-9,ASSPPEIEAF
TRBJ1-1,TRBV6-5,ASRAWSLEAF
TRBJ2-2,TRBV20-1,SATRENTGELF
TRBJ2-7,TRBV6-2/TRBV6-3,ASNSLGASSRAYEQY
TRBJ1-2,TRBV23-1,ASSHNRDRRLENYGYT
TRBJ2-1,TRBV30,AWSVSGTYNEQF
TRBJ2-2,TRBV20-1,SARKFGELF
TRBJ2-6,TRBV6-5,ASSYLQGVEVASGANVLT
TRBJ2-7,TRBV20-1,SARDGTAASYEQY
TRBJ2-3,TRBV27,ASSPTRTSGVDTQY
TRBJ2-4,TRBV12-3/TRBV12-4,ASSISRWGGGDQY
TRBJ2-1,TRBV23-1,ASIGTKLYRPSYNEQF
TRBJ1-1,TRBV28,ASSFRGRYTEAF
TRBJ1-1,TRBV7-7,ASSPLSVEAF
TRBJ2-7,TRBV7-9,ASSLGREGPYEQY
TRBJ1-6,TRBV4-3,AGSQDPVNSPLH
TRBJ2-7,TRBV4-3,ASSQGFGDIAYEQY
TRBJ2-7,TRBV6-6,ASSYPMGQEN
TRBJ2-5,TRBV20-1,SAWGLAGAVAETQY
TRBJ2-4,TRBV5-1,ASSLHGFQRDIQY
TRBJ2-3,TRBV7-6,ASSSRVGTSTDTQY
TRBJ1-5,TRBV6-2/TRBV6-3,ASSYPASSNQPQH
TRBJ2-7,TRBV7-9,ASSKLTGEKGYEQY
TRBJ2-5,TRBV7-6,ASSLGPVGETQY
TRBJ2-7,TRBV19,ASSPVLDTYEQY
TRBJ1-5,TRBV6-5,ASSSGQGKQPQH
TRBJ2-7,TRBV10-3,AISDELTYEQY